Listed below are T cell receptor beta chains from one sample, sequenced in a study of CD8 T cells in ankylosing spondylitis. TCRdb re-derived calls from the 5' RACE reads in MiXCR, one entry per CDR3 protein. The table shows around 540,000 distinct CDR3 sequences, with about an eighth occurring only once. What was sequenced was blood, either unsorted or a sorted T cell fraction (not recorded which). The receptor set was obtained from a male donor with ankylosing spondylitis. CDR3s include the opening cysteine and the closing phenylalanine or tryptophan. The D gene is left open where the match is weak. Size is omitted from some rows. Given values are once, few, many or a class for expanded clones.

>TRBV12-3/TRBV12-4|TRBJ2-1|few|TRBD2
TGTGCCAGCAGCTTTACTAGCGGGTTAAACAATGAGCAGTTCTTC
CASSFTSGLNNEQFF
>TRBV24-1|TRBJ2-1|few|TRBD2
TGTGCCACCAGTGATGGCGGGAGGGTCTTTGGGCAGTTCTTC
CATSDGGRVFGQFF
>TRBV20-1|TRBJ2-1|-|TRBD2
TGCAGTGCTAGAGACCCAGCGGGAGGATTGGGTGAGCAGTTCTTC
CSARDPAGGLGEQFF
>TRBV5-1|TRBJ2-2|few|-
TGCGCCAGCAGCTTGGTTACAGGCCCACGCACGGGCACCGGGGAGCTGTTTTTT
CASSLVTGPRTGTGELFF
>TRBV27|TRBJ2-2|many|TRBD1
TGTGCCAGCAGTTTACAGGGGGCGGTCACCGGGGAGCTGTTTTTT
CASSLQGAVTGELFF
>TRBV3-1|TRBJ2-1|few|-
TGTGCCAGCAGCCTAGAGGGGGTGGGGGACAATGAGCAGTTCTTC
CASSLEGVGDNEQFF
>TRBV29-1|TRBJ1-4|-|-
TGCAGCGTTCATCAGGCCACTAATGAAAAACTGTTTTTT
CSVHQATNEKLFF
>TRBV4-1|TRBJ2-1|-|TRBD2
TGCGCCAGCAGCCAAGCAGAAGCGGGAGGGCGGTACAATGAGCAGTTCTTC
CASSQAEAGGRYNEQFF
>TRBV5-1|TRBJ2-2|many|-
TGCGCCAGCAGCCAGGGGTCGAATACCCCCACCGGGGAGCTGTTTTTT
CASSQGSNTPTGELFF
>TRBV3-1|TRBJ2-7|many|TRBD1
TGTGCCAGCACGTCAGGAGGAAACAGGGGGTACGAGCAGTACTTC
CASTSGGNRGYEQYF
>TRBV5-1|TRBJ2-1|-|-
TGCGCCAGCAGCCCGAGCTTGGGGGGAGACAATGAGCAGTTCTTC
CASSPSLGGDNEQFF
>TRBV20-1|TRBJ2-1|-|-
TGCAGTGCTACCAAGACTCAGAGCTCCTACAATGAGCAGTTCTTC
CSATKTQSSYNEQFF
>TRBV7-8|TRBJ2-2|few|TRBD1
TGTGCCAGCAGCTGGACAGGCGATCTCGGGGAGCTGTTTTTT
CASSWTGDLGELFF
>TRBV10-3|TRBJ2-3|few|TRBD2
TGTGCCTCCAGCGGGGAGGAGACCACAGATACGCAGTATTTT
CASSGEETTDTQYF
>TRBV12-3/TRBV12-4|TRBJ2-2|-|-
TGTGCCAGCAGTTTAGGCCATCCGGGGCCTGGCACCGGGGAGCTGTTTTTT
CASSLGHPGPGTGELFF
>TRBV5-1|TRBJ1-1|-|TRBD1
TGCGCCAGCAGCCCGGACAGGCCCAGGAACACTGAAGCTTTCTTT
CASSPDRPRNTEAFF
>TRBV20-1|TRBJ1-4|-|-
TGCAGTGCTAGAGATAGCGGCGGATTCGGAAGTCTGTTTTTT
CSARDSGGFGSLFF
>TRBV14|TRBJ1-2|-|-
TGTGCCAGCAGCCCAGCGGGGGTGCGGACTTATGGCTACACCTTC
CASSPAGVRTYGYTF
>TRBV29-1|TRBJ1-1|-|-
TGCAGCGTTTCTCACAGGGAGAATGTTGAAGCTTTCTTT
CSVSHRENVEAFF
>TRBV9|TRBJ2-2|many|-
TGTGCCAGCAGCGTAGTAAGTCCGTCGTTCACCGGGGAGCTGTTTTTT
CASSVVSPSFTGELFF
>TRBV20-1|TRBJ2-5|many|-
TGCAGTGCTGTGAACGATCTAGTAGGGGAGACCCAGTACTTC
CSAVNDLVGETQYF